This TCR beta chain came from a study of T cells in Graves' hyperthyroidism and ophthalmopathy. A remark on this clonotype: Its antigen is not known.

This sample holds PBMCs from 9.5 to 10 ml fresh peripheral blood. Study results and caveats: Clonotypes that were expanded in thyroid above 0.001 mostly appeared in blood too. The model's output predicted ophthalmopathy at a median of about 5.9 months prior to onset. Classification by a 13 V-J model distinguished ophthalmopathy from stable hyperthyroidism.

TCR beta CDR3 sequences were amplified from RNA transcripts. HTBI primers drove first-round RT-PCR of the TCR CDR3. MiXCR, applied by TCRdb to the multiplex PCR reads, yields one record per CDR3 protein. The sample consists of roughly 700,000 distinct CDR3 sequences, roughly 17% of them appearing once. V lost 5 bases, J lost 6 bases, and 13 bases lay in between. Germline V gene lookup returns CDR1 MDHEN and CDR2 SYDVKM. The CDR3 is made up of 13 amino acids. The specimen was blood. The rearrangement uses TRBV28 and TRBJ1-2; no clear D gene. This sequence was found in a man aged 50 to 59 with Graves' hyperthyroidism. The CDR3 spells CASSGRMSHGYTF. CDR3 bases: TGTGCCAGCAGTGGAAGGATGTCCCATGGCTACACCTTC.